This T cell receptor beta chain appears in the sequencing data of a study of human T cells and chemical hapten exposure. CDR1 MNHEY and CDR2 SMNVEV come from the germline V gene (reference sequence). Trimming removed 10 bases from V and 5 bases from J; junction bases left unmatched: 8. The CDR3 is made up of 13 amino acids. This clonotype appeared a few times. Time point noted: pre-sensitization, week 0. The treatment was: therapeutic diphenylcyclopropenone sensitization with weekly scalp DPC. From the RACE reads, TCRdb called clonotypes with MiXCR, one entry per CDR3 protein. The sample consists of approximately 320,000 distinct CDR3 sequences, over 5% of them appearing once.

This chain links TRBV27 with TRBJ2-5, with 9 bases that match TRBD2. The sequence came from a woman between 18 and 29 years old with alopecia areata. Some clones in this sample may be carry-over from other donors' samples. The sample consisted of whole blood, taken in connection with sensitization to the hapten diphenylcyclopropenone (DPC). The CDR3 DNA reads TGTGCCACCAAAATGAGCGGGGGGGAGACCCAGTACTTC. Protein sequence: CATKMSGGETQYF.